This TCR beta chain was obtained from a study of blood T cell repertoires in COVID-19. About the study: The United States, Italy and Spain supplied acute and convalescent COVID-19 samples.

The CDR3 consists of 14 residues. Germline values: CDR1 SGHAT, CDR2 FQNNGV. The junction had 2 bases not matched to a gene; V was cut back by 4 bases and J by 1 base. As processed by the authors: By means of reference gene primer amplification, nucleated cell counts were estimated. Clones were read by immunoSEQ multiplex PCR, and TCRdb kept only the in-frame ones, dropping some. The V and J calls and clone size were taken over from that table, and D and trimming were inferred from the DNA. The repertoire has 200,000 to 300,000 clones, 85% to 90% of them found once; the top ten carry 3% to 4%. The clonotype was recovered from a woman aged 40-49 years with acute or convalescent COVID-19. Sequenced sample: peripheral blood. The chain has TRBV11-2 and TRBJ1-1, with 8 bases lining up with TRBD1. CDR3 protein: CASSSRGPNTEAFF. CDR3 nucleotides: TGTGCCAGCAGCTCCAGGGGGCCGAACACTGAAGCTTTCTTT.